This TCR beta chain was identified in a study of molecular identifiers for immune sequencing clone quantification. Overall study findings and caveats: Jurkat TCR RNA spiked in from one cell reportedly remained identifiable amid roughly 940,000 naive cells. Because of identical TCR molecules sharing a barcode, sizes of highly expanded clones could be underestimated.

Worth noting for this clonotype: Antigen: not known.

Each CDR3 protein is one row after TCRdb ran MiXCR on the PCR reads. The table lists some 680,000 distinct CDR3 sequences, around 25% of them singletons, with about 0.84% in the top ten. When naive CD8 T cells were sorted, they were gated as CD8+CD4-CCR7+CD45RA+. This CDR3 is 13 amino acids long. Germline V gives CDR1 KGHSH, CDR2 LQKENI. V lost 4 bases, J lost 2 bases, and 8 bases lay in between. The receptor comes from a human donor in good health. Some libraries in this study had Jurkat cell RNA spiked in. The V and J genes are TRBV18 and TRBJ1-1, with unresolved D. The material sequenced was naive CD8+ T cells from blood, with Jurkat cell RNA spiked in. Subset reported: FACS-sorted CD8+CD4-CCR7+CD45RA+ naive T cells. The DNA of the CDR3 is TGTGCCAGCTCACTTACTTCCAACACTGAAGCTTTCTTT. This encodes CASSLTSNTEAFF.